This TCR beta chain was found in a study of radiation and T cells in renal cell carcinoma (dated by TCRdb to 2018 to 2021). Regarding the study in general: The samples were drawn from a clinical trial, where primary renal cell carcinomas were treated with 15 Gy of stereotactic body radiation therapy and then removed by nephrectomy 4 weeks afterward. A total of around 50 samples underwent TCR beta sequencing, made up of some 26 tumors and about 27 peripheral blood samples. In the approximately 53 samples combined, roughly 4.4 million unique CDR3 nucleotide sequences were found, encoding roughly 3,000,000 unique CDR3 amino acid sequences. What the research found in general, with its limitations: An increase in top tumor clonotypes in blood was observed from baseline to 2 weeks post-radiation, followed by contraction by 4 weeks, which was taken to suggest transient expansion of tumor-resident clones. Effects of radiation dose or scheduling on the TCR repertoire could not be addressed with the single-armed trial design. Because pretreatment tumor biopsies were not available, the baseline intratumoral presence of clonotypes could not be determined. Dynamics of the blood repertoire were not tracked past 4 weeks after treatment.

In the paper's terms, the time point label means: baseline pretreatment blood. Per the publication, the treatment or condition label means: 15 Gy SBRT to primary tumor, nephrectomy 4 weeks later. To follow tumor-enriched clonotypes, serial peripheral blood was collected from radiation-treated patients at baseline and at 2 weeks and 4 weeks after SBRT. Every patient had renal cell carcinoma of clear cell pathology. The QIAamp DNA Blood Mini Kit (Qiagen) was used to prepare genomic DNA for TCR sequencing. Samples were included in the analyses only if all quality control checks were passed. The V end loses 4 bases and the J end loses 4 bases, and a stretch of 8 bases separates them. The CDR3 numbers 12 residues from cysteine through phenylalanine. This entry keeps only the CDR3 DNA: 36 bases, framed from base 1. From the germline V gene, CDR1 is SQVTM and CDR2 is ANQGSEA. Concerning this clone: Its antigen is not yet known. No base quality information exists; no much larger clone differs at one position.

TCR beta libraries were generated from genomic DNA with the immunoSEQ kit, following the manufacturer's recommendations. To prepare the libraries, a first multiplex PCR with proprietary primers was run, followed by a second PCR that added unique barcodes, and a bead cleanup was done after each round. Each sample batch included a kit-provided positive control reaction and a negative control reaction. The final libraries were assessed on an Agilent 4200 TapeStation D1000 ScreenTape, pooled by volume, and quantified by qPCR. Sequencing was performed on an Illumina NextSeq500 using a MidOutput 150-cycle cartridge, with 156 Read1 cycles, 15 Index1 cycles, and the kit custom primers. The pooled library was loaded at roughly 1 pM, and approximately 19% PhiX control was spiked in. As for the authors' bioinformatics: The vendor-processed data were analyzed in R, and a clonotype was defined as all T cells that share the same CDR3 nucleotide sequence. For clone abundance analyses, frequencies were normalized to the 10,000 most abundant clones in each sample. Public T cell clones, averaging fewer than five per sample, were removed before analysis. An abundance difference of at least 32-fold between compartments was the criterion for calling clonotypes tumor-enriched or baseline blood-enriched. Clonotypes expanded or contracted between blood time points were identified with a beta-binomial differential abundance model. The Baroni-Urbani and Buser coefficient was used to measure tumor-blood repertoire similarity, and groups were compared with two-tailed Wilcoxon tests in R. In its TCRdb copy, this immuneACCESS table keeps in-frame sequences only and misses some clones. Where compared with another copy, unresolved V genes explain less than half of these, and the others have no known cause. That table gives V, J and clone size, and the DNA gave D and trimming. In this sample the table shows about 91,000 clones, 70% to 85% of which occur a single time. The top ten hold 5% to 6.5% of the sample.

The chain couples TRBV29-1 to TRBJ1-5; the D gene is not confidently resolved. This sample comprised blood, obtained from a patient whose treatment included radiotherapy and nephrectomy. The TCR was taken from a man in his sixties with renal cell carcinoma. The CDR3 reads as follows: CSVGAGNQPQHF. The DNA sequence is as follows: TGCAGCGTTGGGGCGGGGAATCAGCCCCAGCATTTT.